The 15 T cell receptor beta chains listed next were all sequenced from one sample in a study of tumor and adjacent non-tumor tissue in lung cancer. The library came from three nested PCR rounds adapted from ARM-PCR protocols. Each CDR3 protein is one row after TCRdb ran MiXCR on the multiplex PCR reads. The table lists 55,000 to 70,000 distinct CDR3 sequences, 55% to 70% of them singletons. The template was RNA from unsorted bulk tissue. Specimen: lung tumor tissue. The receptors stem from a middle-aged man with non-small cell lung cancer.

With respect to this clonotype: This may arise from a read error, as a much more abundant clone is one base away. No conserved phenylalanine or tryptophan is present at the end of the CDR3, so a read error is the likely explanation. The rearrangement joins TRBV4-1 to TRBJ1-4; possible D gene TRBD1, 6 bases. The length of the CDR3 is 16 residues. Germline CDR1 and CDR2: MGHRA and YSYEKL. Trimming removed 6 bases from V and 6 bases from J, with 20 bases in between. In DNA, the CDR3 is TGCGCCAGCAGGGGGGCGCCCATTGGTTCTGATGAAAAACTGTTTTAT. Protein: CASRGAPIGSDEKLFY.

This clonotype has a count of ten or more. CDR3 coding DNA: TGTGCCAGCAGACTCCGGGGAGATACGCAGTATTTT. Amino acids: CASRLRGDTQYF. The chain carries TRBV12-3 or TRBV12-4 and TRBJ2-3; the D gene is possibly TRBD2 (5 bases). V was shortened by 6 bases and J by 5 bases, with 9 bases between the two germline ends. This CDR3 has 12 amino acids.

Worth noting for this clonotype: The junction departs from the called germline gene at one end, perhaps through a read error. The V call is TRBV4-1, the J call TRBJ2-3; D may correspond to TRBD1 or TRBD2 (5 bases each). The germline V gene encodes CDR1 MGHRA and CDR2 YSYEKL. This CDR3 region has 18 residues. CDR3 in DNA: TGCGTCAGCAGCCTACTAAGTCTCCGGGACCCTCGCACAGATACACAGTATTTT. Amino acid sequence: CVSSLLSLRDPRTDTQYF.

The gene calls are TRBV10-3 and TRBJ2-3, with D maybe TRBD1 (6 bases). Trimming stripped 0 bases from V and 1 base from J, with 11 bases between. Germline V gene sequence: CDR1 ENHRY, CDR2 SYGVKD. This CDR3 has 16 residues. The DNA for the CDR3 is TGTGCCATCAGTGAGTCATCCGAGGGGGGCACAGATACGCAGTATTTT. Its protein product is CAISESSEGGTDTQYF.

This clonotype was observed at least ten times. The chain uses TRBV6-6 and TRBJ2-5; TRBD1 agrees at 9 bases. This CDR3 has 14 amino acids. Trimming removed 1 base from V and 5 bases from J; junction bases left unmatched: 2. The germline CDR1 and CDR2 sequences are MNHNY and SVGAGI (reference sequence). CDR3 nucleotides: TGTGCCAGCAGTTACTTTGACAGGGGGGAGACCCAGTACTTC. Its translation: CASSYFDRGETQYF.

Concerning this clonotype: The junction differs from germline at one of its ends, possibly a read error. The rearrangement links TRBV5-5 to TRBJ1-2; D remains ambiguous. CDR3 length: 13 amino acids. Germline V gene sequence: CDR1 SGHKS, CDR2 YYEKEE (reference sequence). This CDR3 reads CASSLYLNYDYTF. The CDR3 bases are TGTGCCAGCAGCTTGTACCTTAACTATGACTACACCTTC.

With respect to this clonotype: Its ends do not fully match the called genes, so a read error is possible. V is TRBV29-1 and J is TRBJ2-7; a weak D match, TRBD1 (6 bases). From germline, CDR1 is SQVTM and CDR2 ANQGSEA. This CDR3 is 14 amino acids long. CDR3 nucleotides: TGCAGCGCTGTACAGGTCCAGGGGTCCTGCGAGCAGCACTTC. Residues: CSAVQVQGSCEQHF.

The chain combines TRBV20-1 with TRBJ2-4; no clear D. Trimming pared 5 bases from V and 5 bases from J, leaving 10 bases between. Germline values: CDR1 DFQATT, CDR2 SNEGSKA (reference sequence). CDR3 length equals 12 residues. The CDR3 loop reads CSASGPQNIQYF. The CDR3, as DNA: TGCAGTGCTTCCGGGCCACAAAACATTCAGTACTTC.

About this clonotype: Mismatch with germline at one junction end may stem from a read error. This chain uses TRBV10-3 with TRBJ2-5; D gene uncertain. The CDR3 length is 13 residues. Germline lookup yields CDR1 ENHRY and CDR2 SYGVKD. CDR3 coding DNA: TGTGCCACCGACGGCAGTTCTCAAGAGACCCAGTATTTC. Its translation: CATDGSSQETQYF.

Notes on this clonotype: One end of the junction does not line up with germline, which may come from a read error. This rearrangement joins TRBV6-6 to TRBJ2-3, with D possibly TRBD1 on 6 matching bases. This CDR3 has 16 residues. Per the germline V gene, CDR1 is MNHNY and CDR2 is SVGAGI (reference sequence). The CDR3 region has the DNA TGTGCCAACAGTGATCGACAGGAGTCAAGCACAGATACGCAGTATTTT. This encodes CANSDRQESSTDTQYF.

With regard to this clonotype: A much bigger clone sits one base away, suggesting this may be a read error. The chain joins TRBV7-8 to TRBJ2-5; 7 positions match TRBD1. The CDR3 length is 15 residues. The germline V gene encodes CDR1 SGHVS and CDR2 FQNEAQ. The CDR3 loop is CAISLKEQGKETQYF. In nucleotides, the CDR3 is TGTGCCATCAGCTTAAAGGAACAGGGGAAGGAGACCCAGTACTTC.

As to this clonotype: The conserved final phenylalanine or tryptophan is absent from the CDR3, which likely points to a read error. The V call is TRBV29-1, the J call TRBJ1-1; no reliable D call. Per the germline V gene, CDR1 is SQVTM and CDR2 is ANQGSEA. The CDR3 has 12 residues. The CDR3 loop reads CRVGKANTEAFI. In nucleotides, the CDR3 is TGCAGGGTTGGGAAAGCGAACACTGAAGCTTTCATT.

This clonotype was seen a single time. The chain links TRBV6-1 to TRBJ2-3, with a tentative D call TRBD2 (5 bases). Germline loops: CDR1 MNHNS, CDR2 SASEGT. Trimming cost V 2 bases and J 3 bases, with 12 bases left between them. The CDR3 loop spans 15 amino acids. CDR3 amino acids: CASSECNRGTDTQYF. The CDR3 DNA reads TGTGCCAGCAGTGAATGTAACAGAGGGACAGATACGCAGTATTTT.

This chain links TRBV6-1 with TRBJ2-7; 10 bases match TRBD1. The CDR3 has 14 residues. Germline V gene data show CDR1 as MNHNS and CDR2 as SASEGT. This CDR3 reads CGSSRGTGAPGQYF. The CDR3 region has the DNA TGTGGTAGCAGCCGCGGGACAGGGGCTCCCGGGCAGTACTTC.

Concerning this clonotype: One end of the junction varies from germline; a read error may be responsible. The rearrangement joins TRBV5-1 to TRBJ2-5; a possible D gene is TRBD1 (5 bases). CDR3 length: 17 residues. The germline V gene has CDR1 SGHRS and CDR2 YFSETQ. The CDR3: CASSLGQLPSAQETQCF. CDR3 sequence (DNA): TGCGCCAGCAGCTTGGGACAGTTACCCTCCGCCCAAGAGACCCAGTGCTTC.